This TCR beta chain was sequenced during a study of blood T cell repertoires in COVID-19. Study as a whole: Nucleic acid was either cDNA or gDNA, and it came from T cells, B-cell-depleted T cells, or PBMCs.

Source study methods: Amplification from reference gene primers served as the basis for estimated nucleated cell counts. TCRdb keeps only in-frame clones here, not all; method: immunoSEQ multiplex PCR. D and trimming come from the DNA, and the V and J calls and clone size come from that table. The sample includes more than 300,000 clones, around 87% of them seen just once. Trimming removed 5 bases from V and 6 bases from J, with 14 bases in between. Germline CDR1 and CDR2: MDHEN and SYDVKM. The CDR3 spans 13 residues. The sample comprised peripheral blood. The chain is built from TRBV28 and TRBJ2-7; no clear D gene. This receptor was obtained from a woman in her thirties with COVID-19, enrolled during active disease. The CDR3 DNA is TGTGCCAGCAGTACCCAAGACTTGGGCGAGCAGTACTTC. It translates to CASSTQDLGEQYF.